Listed here are 26 T cell receptor beta chains from one sample, sequenced in a study of blood T cell repertoires in COVID-19. Here immunoSEQ multiplex PCR was the method, and the copy in TCRdb shows in-frame clones only, minus some. The sample has roughly 190,000 clones; approximately 89% are singletons. Sequencing used PBMCs or T cells enriched from blood (not recorded which). The receptors originated from a young woman who had recovered from COVID-19.

The J gene is TRBJ2-7, the V gene TRBV5-4; possible D gene TRBD1, 5 bases. Germline V gene lookup returns CDR1 SGHNT and CDR2 YYREEE (reference sequence). The CDR3 spans 12 residues. The V end was cut by 1 base, the J end by 7 bases, with 9 bases between. CDR3 DNA: TGTGCCAGCAGCTTGCCAGGGTGGGAGCAGTACTTC. Translating gives CASSLPGWEQYF.

This chain uses TRBV7-9 with TRBJ1-1; no clear D gene. The CDR3 consists of 13 residues. V lost 5 bases, J lost 0 bases, and 7 bases lay in between. Germline CDR1 reads SEHNR; CDR2 reads FQNEAQ (reference sequence). The CDR3 region has the DNA TGTGCCAGCAGCGCCCGGGTGAACACTGAAGCTTTCTTT. This gives the protein CASSARVNTEAFF.

This chain links TRBV2 with TRBJ2-1; 8 nucleotides line up with TRBD2. V lost 6 bases and J lost 10; bases outside the gene matches: 11. The germline CDR1 and CDR2 sequences are SNHLY and FYNNEI. The CDR3 consists of 14 residues. In nucleotides, the CDR3 is TGTGCCAGCAGGCATCTGACGGGAGGGAAGGAGCAGTTCTTC. As protein: CASRHLTGGKEQFF.

This clone was seen just once. The chain couples TRBV27 to TRBJ1-1, with 12 bases that match TRBD1. This CDR3 is built from 17 residues. Per the germline V gene, CDR1 is MNHEY and CDR2 is SMNVEV (reference sequence). V was clipped by 7 bases and J by 3 bases; unmatched bases: 12. The CDR3 sequence: CASKQNPGQGADTEAFF. The CDR3 DNA reads as TGTGCCAGCAAACAAAACCCGGGACAGGGGGCGGACACTGAAGCTTTCTTT.

The chain combines TRBV7-2 with TRBJ2-7; D may be TRBD2 (5 bases). This CDR3 contains 17 residues. V lost 5 bases to trimming and J lost 0 bases, with 20 bases between them. Germline values: CDR1 SGHTA, CDR2 FQGNSA. The CDR3 DNA sequence: TGTGCCAGCAGCCCCCGGTTCTCGGTTGGGAGCTCCTACGAGCAGTACTTC. Encoded protein: CASSPRFSVGSSYEQYF.

This chain joins TRBV4-1 and TRBJ2-1; TRBD2 might be the D (6 bases). V was trimmed by 2 bases and J by 4 bases, leaving 9 bases between them. The CDR3 contains 14 residues. CDR1 is MGHRA, CDR2 YSYEKL, per germline. CDR3 nucleotides: TGCGCCAGCAGCCAATCCGGGGGATACAATGAGCAGTTCTTC. Translated, it gives CASSQSGGYNEQFF.

The chain carries TRBV27 and TRBJ2-3; 7 bases fit TRBD1. V was clipped by 7 bases and J by 4 bases; unmatched bases: 8. The CDR3 runs 14 residues. Per the germline V gene, CDR1 is MNHEY and CDR2 is SMNVEV (reference sequence). The CDR3 loop is CASMRQGIADTQYF. As DNA, the CDR3 is TGTGCCAGCATGAGACAGGGTATCGCAGATACGCAGTATTTT.

CDR3 region: CASRRTGISYEQYF. The CDR3 coding sequence is TGTGCCAGCCGTCGGACAGGGATCTCCTACGAGCAGTACTTC. This chain joins TRBV25-1 and TRBJ2-7; 8 bases are shared with TRBD1. CDR3 length: 14 residues. After removal of 8 bases from V and 0 bases from J, the junction contained 6 bases not matched to a gene. CDR1 is MGHDK, CDR2 SYGVNS, per germline.

The gene calls are TRBV20-1 and TRBJ1-4; D perhaps matches TRBD1 (6 bases). The CDR3 length is 12 residues. Trimming removed 3 bases at V and 10 bases at J, with 12 bases between. Looked up from germline, CDR1 is DFQATT and CDR2 is SNEGSKA (reference sequence). The CDR3 DNA reads as TGCAGTGCTAGTGGGAGGGGGGGAAAACTGTTTTTT. Its protein product is CSASGRGGKLFF.

The rearrangement joins TRBV5-1 to TRBJ1-2, with D possibly TRBD1 on 5 matching bases. CDR1 and CDR2 from the germline V gene are SGHRS and YFSETQ. This CDR3 is built from 14 residues. V was trimmed by 8 bases and J by 6 bases, leaving 20 bases between them. The CDR3 spells CASGLGEGVHGYTF. The CDR3 coding sequence is TGCGCCAGTGGCTTAGGGGAAGGGGTTCATGGCTACACCTTC.

The chain joins TRBV25-1 to TRBJ1-1, with D unresolved. This CDR3 is built from 13 residues. Germline V lookup: CDR1 MGHDK, CDR2 SYGVNS. V lost 4 bases, J lost 6 bases, and 12 bases lay in between. The CDR3 spells CASSVQTRAEAFF. The CDR3 nucleotides are TGTGCCAGCAGTGTACAGACCCGCGCTGAAGCTTTCTTT. Combining the CDR3 with reference TRBV25-1 and TRBJ1-1 gives the whole variable domain EADIYQTPRYLVIGTGKKITLECSQTMGHDKMYWYQQDPGMELHLIHYSYGVNSTEKGDLSSESTVSRIRTEHFPLTLESARPSHTSQYLCASSVQTRAEAFFGQGTRLTVV.

The chain employs TRBV25-1 and TRBJ1-1; D not resolved. Trimming took off 3 bases at V and 0 bases at J, with 8 bases between the two ends. Germline CDR1 reads MGHDK; CDR2 reads SYGVNS. The CDR3 is made up of 14 amino acids. CDR3 in amino acids: CASSDEAMNTEAFF. In DNA form, the CDR3 reads TGTGCCAGCAGTGATGAAGCTATGAACACTGAAGCTTTCTTT.

This sequence joins TRBV11-2 and TRBJ2-7; maybe TRBD2 (5 bases). The V and J ends lost 3 bases and 6 bases respectively, with 12 bases between them. The CDR3 extends over 13 amino acids. The germline V gene encodes CDR1 SGHAT and CDR2 FQNNGV. As DNA, the CDR3 is TGTGCCAGCAGCTTGGGAGTAGGCGTCGAGCAGTACTTC. Its translation is CASSLGVGVEQYF.

The V call is TRBV2, the J call TRBJ1-5; 9 positions match TRBD1. This CDR3 spans 15 amino acids. Germline CDR1 is SNHLY and CDR2 is FYNNEI. V trimming: 5 bases; J trimming: 5 bases; junction bases outside the gene matches: 7. The CDR3 DNA is TGTGCCAGCAGTACCCGGGACAGGGATCATCAGCCCCAGCATTTT. This encodes CASSTRDRDHQPQHF. Combining the CDR3 with reference TRBV2 and TRBJ1-5 gives the whole variable domain EPEVTQTPSHQVTQMGQEVILRCVPISNHLYFYWYRQILGQKVEFLVSFYNNEISEKSEIFDDQFSVERPDGSNFTLKIRSTKLEDSAMYFCASSTRDRDHQPQHFGDGTRLSIL.

This clone has only a few counts. V is TRBV28 and J is TRBJ2-6; D not resolved. Germline lookup yields CDR1 MDHEN and CDR2 SYDVKM. Trimming removed 5 bases at V and 0 bases at J, with 5 bases between. The CDR3 runs 14 residues. For the CDR3, the DNA is TGTGCCAGCAGTGACACCTCTGGGGCCAACGTCCTGACTTTC. Translated: CASSDTSGANVLTF.

The genes are TRBV19 and TRBJ2-6; 10 bases agree with TRBD1. Germline CDR1 is LNHDA and CDR2 is SQIVND (reference sequence). Unmatched junction bases numbered 12, after V lost 5 bases and J lost 2 bases. The length of the CDR3 is 19 residues. The CDR3 loop reads CASSSPKGQGRAGANVLTF. The CDR3 coding sequence is TGTGCCAGTAGTTCCCCAAAGGGACAGGGGAGGGCTGGGGCCAACGTCCTGACTTTC.

This chain links TRBV7-2 with TRBJ1-1; tentatively, D is TRBD1 (5 bases). V lost 2 bases and J lost 4, with 14 bases in between. From germline, CDR1 is SGHTA and CDR2 FQGNSA. The CDR3 is made up of 15 amino acids. DNA for the CDR3: TGTGCCAGCAGCTTAATTGGGGCATTGGGCACTGAAGCTTTCTTT. Translating it yields CASSLIGALGTEAFF.

J is TRBJ2-3 and V is TRBV7-9; 8 positions agree with TRBD2. Germline CDR1 reads SEHNR; CDR2 reads FQNEAQ (reference sequence). The CDR3 spans 13 residues. Unmatched junction bases numbered 6, after V lost 5 bases and J lost 8 bases. The CDR3 here is CASSRSGSGTQYF. CDR3 nucleotides: TGTGCCAGCAGCAGAAGCGGGAGTGGTACGCAGTATTTT. Combining the CDR3 with reference TRBV7-9 and TRBJ2-3 gives the whole variable domain DTGVSQNPRHKITKRGQNVTFRCDPISEHNRLYWYRQTLGQGPEFLTYFQNEAQLEKSRLLSDRFSAERPKGSFSTLEIQRTEQGDSAMYLCASSRSGSGTQYFGPGTRLTVL.

The chain recombines TRBV28 with TRBJ2-5; the match to TRBD1 covers 9 bases. Germline assignment: CDR1 MDHEN and CDR2 SYDVKM. The V segment lost 5 bases and the J segment 2 bases; nucleotides outside the gene matches: 6. The CDR3 runs 15 residues. The CDR3 spells CASSKGQGRQETQYF. The CDR3 DNA sequence: TGTGCCAGCAGTAAGGGACAGGGTAGGCAAGAGACCCAGTACTTC. The full variable domain, rest sourced from reference TRBV28 and TRBJ2-5, is DVKVTQSSRYLVKRTGEKVFLECVQDMDHENMFWYRQDPGLGLRLIYFSYDVKMKEKGDIPEGYSVSREKKERFSLILESASTNQTSMYLCASSKGQGRQETQYFGPGTRLLVL.

This clone was detected a few times. The J gene is TRBJ1-5, the V gene TRBV10-2; D is uncertain. The CDR3 extends over 13 amino acids. The germline V gene has CDR1 WSHSY and CDR2 SAAADI. The V gene lost 6 bases and the J gene lost 2 bases, with 8 bases spanning the gap. In DNA form, the CDR3 reads TGCGCCAGCAGGATGAGGGGCAATCAGCCCCAGCATTTT. Amino acids: CASRMRGNQPQHF.

CDR3 sequence: CASSPQGNYGYTF. As DNA, the CDR3 is TGTGCCAGCAGCCCACAGGGGAACTATGGCTACACCTTC. The chain couples TRBV7-9 to TRBJ1-2; the match to TRBD1 covers 7 bases. Germline V gene lookup returns CDR1 SEHNR and CDR2 FQNEAQ (reference sequence). CDR3 size: 13 residues. The trim removed 5 bases at V and 2 bases at J, leaving 2 bases unmatched.

The chain links TRBV28 to TRBJ1-2, with D perhaps TRBD1 (6 bases). This CDR3 is built from 13 residues. Germline V gene lookup returns CDR1 MDHEN and CDR2 SYDVKM. Trimming stripped 7 bases from V and 6 bases from J, with 15 bases between. CDR3 sequence (DNA): TGTGCCAGCACCCGCGGCAGGGGACATGGCTACACCTTC. Amino acid sequence: CASTRGRGHGYTF.

The CDR3 protein is CASSYQGGTHYEQYF. As DNA, the CDR3 is TGTGCCAGCAGCTACCAGGGGGGCACCCACTACGAGCAGTACTTC. V usage is TRBV7-9 and J usage is TRBJ2-7; possible D gene TRBD1, 7 bases. V lost 4 bases to trimming and J lost 3 bases, with 16 bases between them. CDR1 and CDR2 from the germline V gene are SEHNR and FQNEAQ (reference sequence). CDR3 length equals 15 residues.

V is TRBV7-2 and J is TRBJ2-1; TRBD2 aligns across 10 bases. CDR1 and CDR2 from the germline V gene are SGHTA and FQGNSA. The CDR3 is 18 amino acids. Unmatched junction bases numbered 10, after V lost 5 bases and J lost 0 bases. Here the CDR3 DNA reads TGTGCCAGCAGCGATGGGACTAGCGCGATTAGCTCCTACAATGAGCAGTTCTTC. Amino acids: CASSDGTSAISSYNEQFF. The whole variable domain, remainder taken from reference TRBV7-2 and TRBJ2-1, is GAGVSQSPSNKVTEKGKDVELRCDPISGHTALYWYRQSLGQGLEFLIYFQGNSAPDKSGLPSDRFSAERTGGSVSTLTIQRTQQEDSAVYLCASSDGTSAISSYNEQFFGPGTRLTVL.

The genes are TRBV4-3 and TRBJ2-1; D may be TRBD2 (5 bases). Looked up from germline, CDR1 is LGHNA and CDR2 is YSLEER. The CDR3 runs to 15 residues. V lost 0 bases, J lost 9 bases, and 15 bases lay in between. CDR3 DNA: TGCGCCAGCAGCCAAGATCCTAGCTGGAACGGTGAGCAGTTCTTC. This translates into CASSQDPSWNGEQFF.

The genes are TRBV12-1 and TRBJ2-3; the table names TRBD2, a call not compared with the DNA. TRBV12-1 is recorded as a pseudogene. This CDR3 has 17 residues. The CDR3 region is CASSFIPTSGCTDTQYF. The CDR3 nucleotides read TGTGCCAGCAGCTTTATTCCCACTAGCGGCTGCACAGATACGCAGTATTTT.